These T cell receptor beta chains were read from a single sample in a study of ipilimumab plus nivolumab after autologous stem cell transplantation. Sequencing was performed with immunoSEQ multiplex PCR; in TCRdb, only in-frame clones are kept and a portion is missing. The sample carries roughly 20,000 clones, around 80% recorded once. The material sequenced was PBMCs, taken in a trial of ipilimumab plus nivolumab as post-transplant consolidation. These receptors were obtained from a male donor with diffuse large B-cell lymphoma. CDR3s include the opening cysteine and the closing phenylalanine or tryptophan. Fields, in order: J gene, V gene, D gene, clone size, CDR3 DNA, CDR3 protein. The D gene is left open where the match is weak. A row's size may be missing; if present it is once, few, many or a size class.

TRBJ2-5 | TRBV5-6 | - | few | TGTGCCAGCAGCTTGGTGGCCAGGTACCAAGAGACCCAGTACTTC | CASSLVARYQETQYF
TRBJ2-3 | TRBV5-1 | - | - | TGCGCCAGCAGCTTGAGGGTGAGAGGGGCAGCAGACACAGATACGCAGTATTTT | CASSLRVRGAADTDTQYF
TRBJ1-4 | TRBV5-1 | TRBD1 | - | TGCGCCAGCAGCTTACAGGGGTCTAATGAAAAACTGTTTTTT | CASSLQGSNEKLFF
TRBJ1-5 | TRBV28 | - | - | TGTGCCAGCAGTTTGCTGAGTCAGCCCCAGCATTTT | CASSLLSQPQHF
TRBJ1-3 | TRBV5-4 | TRBD1 | - | TGTGCCAGCAGCCCAGGGAGGGGGCTTGGAAACACCATATATTTT | CASSPGRGLGNTIYF
TRBJ1-1 | TRBV28 | TRBD1 | - | TGTGCCAGCAGTTTACGACAGGGGGTAGGAGCTTTCTTT | CASSLRQGVGAFF
TRBJ2-7 | TRBV27 | TRBD2 | once | TGTGCCAGCAGTTCCGGGGGGGGCTACGAGCAGTACTTC | CASSSGGGYEQYF
TRBJ2-3 | TRBV9 | - | - | TGTGCCAGCAGCGTAGTTGCCAGCGGGAGCACAGATACGCAGTATTTT | CASSVVASGSTDTQYF
TRBJ2-1 | TRBV9 | - | - | TGTGCCAGCAACGGAGGGGGGTCCTACAATGAGCAGTTCTTC | CASNGGGSYNEQFF
TRBJ1-2 | TRBV6-6 | - | - | TGTGCCAGCAGTTACTCGAAGGCGGGGAACTATGGCTACACCTTC | CASSYSKAGNYGYTF
TRBJ2-5 | TRBV25-1 | - | once | TGTGCCAGCAGTTACTCGTCGGAGACCCAGTACTTC | CASSYSSETQYF
TRBJ2-5 | TRBV11-3 | TRBD2 | few | TGTGCCAGCAGCTCAACTAGCGAATGGGAGACCCAGTACTTC | CASSSTSEWETQYF